This TCR beta chain derives from a study of cytomegalovirus exposure and HLA in healthy donors. Across the whole study: Of all 398 donors who were genotyped, 75% to 90% belonged to the Caucasian-associated ancestry cluster.

V gave up 1 base and J gave up 6 bases, with 19 bases separating them. Per the germline V gene, CDR1 is SEHNR and CDR2 is FQNEAQ (reference sequence). This CDR3 contains 17 residues. Whole-study results and caveats: Previously analyzed data showed that most TCR beta V segments were productive at a frequency of about 90% or about 30%. TCR beta sequences reportedly predicted most subjects' HLA-A and HLA-B alleles accurately. An analysis was carried out later, and it reportedly showed fewer N-insertions in an Asian-associated ancestry cluster than the approximately 710-donor mean.

About this clone: Its specificity is not known.

The PCR contained 60 Vbeta and 13 Jbeta primers. Only in-frame clones appear in the TCRdb table, and some are missing; sequencing was by immunoSEQ multiplex PCR. The data contain roughly 93,000 clones, roughly 78% of them singletons. Specimen: PBMCs. This clonotype originated in a man aged 25 to 45 in good health and CMV-seronegative. The chain links TRBV7-9 to TRBJ2-1; TRBD1 might be the D (6 bases). CDR3 protein: CASSLGTARSPVNEQFF. The CDR3 coding sequence is TGTGCCAGCAGCTTAGGGACAGCCCGATCCCCCGTCAATGAGCAGTTCTTC.